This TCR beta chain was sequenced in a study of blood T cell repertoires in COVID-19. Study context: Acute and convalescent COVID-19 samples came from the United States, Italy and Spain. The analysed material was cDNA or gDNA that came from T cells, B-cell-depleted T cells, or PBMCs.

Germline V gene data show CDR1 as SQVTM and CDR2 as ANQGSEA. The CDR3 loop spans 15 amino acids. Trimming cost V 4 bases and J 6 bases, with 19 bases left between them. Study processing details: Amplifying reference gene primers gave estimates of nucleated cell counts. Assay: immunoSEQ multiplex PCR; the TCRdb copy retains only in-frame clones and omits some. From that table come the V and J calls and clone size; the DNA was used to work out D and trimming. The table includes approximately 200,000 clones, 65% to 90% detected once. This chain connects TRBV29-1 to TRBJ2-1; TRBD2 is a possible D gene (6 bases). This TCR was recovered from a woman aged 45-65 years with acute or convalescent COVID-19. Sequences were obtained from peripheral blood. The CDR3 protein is CSVVPFTGAFNEQFF. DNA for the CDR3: TGCAGCGTTGTCCCTTTTACGGGAGCTTTCAATGAGCAGTTCTTC.